A single sample gave rise to the 19 T cell receptor beta chains below, sequenced in a study of identical twins. A single record per CDR3 protein comes from TCRdb applying MiXCR to the 5' RACE reads. Among just over 450,000 distinct CDR3 sequences listed, 13% to 15% were seen once. The data also belong to a second study, concerning yellow fever vaccine responses in identical twins.

Input material: CD4+ T cells sorted from blood. The source of these receptors is a woman aged 18-29 years in good health.

Only a few counts were recorded for this clonotype. V is TRBV6-6 and J is TRBJ2-1; 7 nucleotides line up with TRBD1. The J segment lost 9 bases and the V segment lost 6 bases, leaving 8 bases of the junction unmatched. The CDR3 runs 13 residues. Looked up from germline, CDR1 is MNHNY and CDR2 is SVGAGI (reference sequence). The CDR3 nucleotides read TGTGCCAGCAGACAACAGGGGATGGGTGAGCAGTTCTTC. Translated, it gives CASRQQGMGEQFF.

This chain links TRBV3-1 with TRBJ1-5; D uncertain. Looked up from germline, CDR1 is LGHDT and CDR2 is YNNKEL (reference sequence). This CDR3 has 14 amino acids. The germline V and J ends were trimmed by 4 bases and 0 bases, with 7 bases remaining between them. The CDR3 DNA reads TGTGCCAGCAGCCCACAGTTTAGCAATCAGCCCCAGCATTTT. Translation gives CASSPQFSNQPQHF.

The gene calls are TRBV11-2 and TRBJ2-7; no clear D gene. This CDR3 has 11 residues. The V end was cut by 4 bases, the J end by 8 bases, with 9 bases between. Germline V gene data show CDR1 as SGHAT and CDR2 as FQNNGV. CDR3 loop: CASSSPGQQYF. The CDR3, as DNA: TGTGCCAGCAGCTCCCCTGGCCAGCAGTACTTC.

In this sample, this clonotype turned up a few times. J is TRBJ2-3 and V is TRBV5-1; 9 bases line up with TRBD2. CDR1 SGHRS and CDR2 YFSETQ come from the germline V gene. The CDR3 totals 16 residues. The V gene end was trimmed by 5 bases and the J gene end by 8 bases; junction bases not matched to a gene: 15. CDR3 in DNA: TGCGCCAGCAGGCAAGATAGCGGGGGCACCGGGGGTACGCAGTATTTT. Translating gives CASRQDSGGTGGTQYF.

The J gene is TRBJ2-7, the V gene TRBV10-3, with D possibly being TRBD2 (5 bases). Germline V gene lookup returns CDR1 ENHRY and CDR2 SYGVKD. The CDR3 extends over 12 amino acids. V gave up 2 bases and J gave up 3 bases, with 5 bases separating them. The CDR3 nucleotides are TGTGCCATCAGTGAGGAGGGCTACGAGCAGTACTTC. It codes for CAISEEGYEQYF.

This clonotype was picked up many times. The rearrangement links TRBV6-2 or TRBV6-3 to TRBJ2-7; D unclear. Germline CDR1 is MNHEY and CDR2 is SVGEGT. The CDR3 loop spans 14 amino acids. V was trimmed by 2 bases and J by 2 bases, leaving 10 bases between them. DNA of the CDR3: TGTGCCAGCAGTTACAGGATAACTACCTACGAGCAGTACTTC. Protein sequence: CASSYRITTYEQYF.

This chain joins TRBV7-8 and TRBJ2-7; D is undetermined. V lost 2 bases and J 3 bases, leaving 8 bases between the germline ends. This CDR3 spans 13 amino acids. Per germline, CDR1 SGHVS and CDR2 FQNEAQ. DNA of the CDR3: TGTGCCAGCAGCTTAAACAGTGACTACGAGCAGTACTTC. Protein: CASSLNSDYEQYF.

The rearrangement links TRBV5-1 to TRBJ2-5, with D tentatively TRBD1 (5 bases). The germline V gene has CDR1 SGHRS and CDR2 YFSETQ. The CDR3 runs 15 residues. Trimming took off 1 base at V and 5 bases at J, with 15 bases between the two ends. The CDR3, as DNA: TGCGCCAGCAGCTTGTCTGGCAGGGCTGCGGAGACCCAGTACTTC. Translation: CASSLSGRAAETQYF.

This clonotype has more than one count but fewer than ten. The chain links TRBV15 to TRBJ1-5, with no clear D. V lost 5 bases and J 2 bases, leaving 16 bases between the germline ends. Germline-derived CDR1 and CDR2 are LNHNV and YYDKDF (reference sequence). There are 16 residues in the CDR3. CDR3 in amino acids: CATSGRRAGGNQPQHF. As DNA, the CDR3 is TGTGCCACCAGCGGTCGAAGGGCGGGTGGCAATCAGCCCCAGCATTTT.

The CDR3: CASSSGTTLSYEQYF. The CDR3 region has the DNA TGTGCCAGCAGCTCCGGGACAACCTTATCCTACGAGCAGTACTTC. The gene calls are TRBV7-9 and TRBJ2-7; weak D call: TRBD1 (6 bases). CDR1 SEHNR and CDR2 FQNEAQ come from the germline V gene (reference sequence). The CDR3 runs to 15 residues. Trimming took off 4 bases at V and 1 base at J, with 14 bases between the two ends. The whole variable domain, remainder taken from reference TRBV7-9 and TRBJ2-7, is DTGVSQNPRHKITKRGQNVTFRCDPISEHNRLYWYRQTLGQGPEFLTYFQNEAQLEKSRLLSDRFSAERPKGSFSTLEIQRTEQGDSAMYLCASSSGTTLSYEQYFGPGTRLTVT.

The chain combines TRBV3-1 with TRBJ2-5; no reliable D call. The CDR3 is made up of 12 amino acids. The V and J ends lost 4 bases and 4 bases respectively, with 7 bases between them. Per germline, CDR1 LGHDT and CDR2 YNNKEL (reference sequence). Here the CDR3 reads CASSRVAETQYF. The CDR3 DNA follows: TGTGCCAGCAGCCGTGTGGCAGAGACCCAGTACTTC.

This clonotype has a handful of counts. This rearrangement joins TRBV15 to TRBJ1-1; D not certain. Germline V gives CDR1 LNHNV, CDR2 YYDKDF (reference sequence). V gave up 0 bases and J gave up 1 base, with 9 bases separating them. The CDR3 contains 15 residues. In DNA, the CDR3 is TGTGCCACCAGCAGAGAAAGATACAAGAACACTGAAGCTTTCTTT. It translates to CATSRERYKNTEAFF.

V gene TRBV9 combines with J gene TRBJ2-3; perhaps TRBD2 as D (7 bases). Germline CDR1 and CDR2: SGDLS and YYNGEE. V lost 4 bases, J lost 4 bases, and 22 bases lay in between. This CDR3 spans 17 amino acids. CDR3 amino acids: CASSPWWGREFADTQYF. CDR3 DNA sequence: TGTGCCAGCAGCCCCTGGTGGGGGCGGGAGTTCGCAGATACGCAGTATTTT.

This clonotype was counted at least ten times. The V gene is TRBV3-1, the J gene TRBJ2-7; 9 nucleotides agree with TRBD1. With V trimmed by 0 bases and J by 3 bases, 12 bases remained unmatched. Germline CDR1 is LGHDT and CDR2 is YNNKEL (reference sequence). The CDR3 has 18 amino acids. Here the CDR3 DNA reads TGTGCCAGCAGCCAAGAGCCTCAAGGACAGGGGAGAGACTACGAGCAGTACTTC. As protein: CASSQEPQGQGRDYEQYF.

The chain has TRBV29-1 and TRBJ2-3; D is unclear. The CDR3 spans 15 residues. CDR1 is SQVTM and CDR2 is ANQGSEA in the germline V gene. Trimming left V 4 bases short and J 0 bases short, with 14 bases between. CDR3 coding DNA: TGCAGCGTTGCCGGCCTATCCTCTAGCACAGATACGCAGTATTTT. Its protein product is CSVAGLSSSTDTQYF.

This chain links TRBV20-1 with TRBJ2-7, with a weak D call TRBD2 (6 bases). The V end lost 3 bases, the J end lost 3 bases, and 18 bases lay between the germline ends. Germline V gives CDR1 DFQATT, CDR2 SNEGSKA (reference sequence). The CDR3 extends over 15 amino acids. The CDR3 DNA follows: TGCAGTGCTAGTTGGGAGCGGGCGCCCTTCTACGAGCAGTACTTC. Translation gives CSASWERAPFYEQYF.

There are a few counts of this clonotype. This chain joins TRBV12-3 or TRBV12-4 and TRBJ1-5; D is unresolved. CDR3 size: 14 residues. The ends were cut back, 3 bases at V and 0 bases at J, with 6 bases in the middle. CDR3 amino acids: CASSFRVSNQPQHF. CDR3 in DNA: TGTGCCAGCAGTTTTCGGGTTAGCAATCAGCCCCAGCATTTT.

The chain joins TRBV6-2 or TRBV6-3 to TRBJ2-3; 11 bases are a match to TRBD2. Unmatched junction bases numbered 7, after V lost 0 bases and J lost 8 bases. The CDR3 extends over 16 amino acids. Germline CDR1 and CDR2: MNHEY and SVGEGT. The CDR3 coding sequence is TGTGCCAGCAGTTACTCGAGGACTAGCGGGTCGGTTACGCAGTATTTT. It translates to CASSYSRTSGSVTQYF.

The rearrangement uses TRBV7-8 and TRBJ2-7, with D possibly TRBD1 on 6 matching bases. Deletions cut 4 bases from V and 6 bases from J, with 13 bases between. Per the germline V gene, CDR1 is SGHVS and CDR2 is FQNEAQ. The length of the CDR3 is 13 residues. The CDR3 DNA reads as TGTGCCAGCAGCTACAACAGGGACCGCGAGCAGTACTTC. It translates to CASSYNRDREQYF.